This T cell receptor (beta chain) comes out of a study of cytomegalovirus exposure and HLA in healthy donors. The PCR had 60 Vbeta and 13 Jbeta primers. Sequencing used immunoSEQ multiplex PCR; TCRdb keeps in-frame clones, though not all of them. The data contain under 130,000 clones, under 85% of them singletons. CDR1 and CDR2 (germline): SGHDT, YYEEEE. Trimming shortened V by 4 bases and J by 4 bases, and 16 bases separated the two germline ends. The CDR3 contains 15 residues. The chain recombines TRBV5-6 with TRBJ2-3; D is unclear. The sequence was obtained from a young man in good health and CMV-seronegative. The specimen sequenced was PBMCs. CDR3 sequence (DNA): TGTGCCAGCAGCATAGCCGCGCGAGGCGCAGATACGCAGTATTTT. Amino acid sequence: CASSIAARGADTQYF.